The clone carrying this TCR beta chain was seen a single time. PCR amplification relied on 60 Vbeta primers (plus 13 Jbeta primers). Sequenced by immunoSEQ multiplex PCR; TCRdb stores in-frame clones only, minus some. The sample shows some 140,000 clones, under 85% of them seen only once. The sample belongs to a study of cytomegalovirus exposure and HLA in healthy donors. This CDR3 has 14 amino acids. V gave up 4 bases and J gave up 0 bases, with 12 bases separating them. Germline V lookup: CDR1 GTSNPN, CDR2 SVGIG (reference sequence). The TCR was taken from a young man in good health and CMV-seronegative. This chain uses TRBV30 with TRBJ1-2; D perhaps matches TRBD1 (6 bases). The sequenced sample was PBMCs. CDR3 amino acids: CAWNREGPNYGYTF. DNA for the CDR3: TGTGCCTGGAACAGGGAGGGGCCTAACTATGGCTACACCTTC.